The 29 T cell receptor beta chains below were found in one sample sequenced in a study of cytomegalovirus exposure and HLA in healthy donors. This PCR relied on a set of 60 Vbeta primers and 13 Jbeta primers. Assay: immunoSEQ multiplex PCR; the TCRdb copy retains only in-frame clones and omits some. The sample includes some 170,000 clones, roughly 80% of them seen just once. Sequencing used PBMCs. The receptor set was obtained from a young man in good health and CMV-seropositive.

CDR3: CATARGTGELFF. The CDR3 bases are TGTGCCACCGCCCGGGGCACCGGGGAGCTGTTTTTT. The rearrangement uses TRBV28 and TRBJ2-2; a possible D gene is TRBD2 (5 bases). The CDR3 extends over 12 amino acids. V shed 10 bases and J shed 4 bases, with 10 bases lying between them. CDR1 is MDHEN, CDR2 SYDVKM, per germline. Based on the CDR3 plus reference TRBV28 and TRBJ2-2, the full variable domain is DVKVTQSSRYLVKRTGEKVFLECVQDMDHENMFWYRQDPGLGLRLIYFSYDVKMKEKGDIPEGYSVSREKKERFSLILESASTNQTSMYLCATARGTGELFFGEGSRLTVL.

The chain combines TRBV2 with TRBJ1-4; TRBD1 matches at 9 bases. The germline V gene has CDR1 SNHLY and CDR2 FYNNEI. The junction had 6 bases not matched to a gene; V was cut back by 7 bases and J by 6 bases. This CDR3 is 14 amino acids long. CDR3 bases: TGTGCCAGCATGGACAGGGGTGGGGATGAAAAACTGTTTTTT. It encodes CASMDRGGDEKLFF.

The chain employs TRBV29-1 and TRBJ1-5; D perhaps matches TRBD1 (6 bases). The V end lost 5 bases, the J end lost 5 bases, and 13 bases lay between the germline ends. Per germline, CDR1 SQVTM and CDR2 ANQGSEA. CDR3 length: 13 residues. CDR3 sequence: CSVSGQQDQPQHF. The CDR3 coding sequence is TGCAGCGTTTCAGGACAGCAGGATCAGCCCCAGCATTTT.

This clone was picked up many times. The chain couples TRBV7-2 to TRBJ2-5, with 8 bases lining up with TRBD2. The V segment lost 4 bases and the J segment 1 base; nucleotides outside the gene matches: 2. Germline values: CDR1 SGHTA, CDR2 FQGNSA. CDR3 size: 14 residues. This CDR3 reads CASSSGGGQETQYF. In DNA form, the CDR3 reads TGTGCCAGCAGCTCCGGGGGGGGCCAAGAGACCCAGTACTTC.

This clone was found once. The rearrangement uses TRBV11-3 and TRBJ2-3; D may be TRBD1 (6 bases). V dropped 1 base and J dropped 0 bases, with 8 bases sitting between them. The V gene's germline CDR1 is SGHNT and CDR2 YENEEA. The CDR3 extends over 15 amino acids. The CDR3 spells CASSLGQDSTDTQYF. The CDR3 DNA is TGTGCCAGCAGCTTAGGACAGGATAGCACAGATACGCAGTATTTT.

The chain joins TRBV27 to TRBJ2-5, with 11 bases aligning to TRBD2. CDR3 length: 17 residues. Losses at the gene ends were 5 bases for V and 5 bases for J; bases not matched to a gene: 13. The germline gives CDR1 MNHEY, CDR2 SMNVEV (reference sequence). Here the CDR3 reads CASSTPPTSGARETQYF. Written as DNA, the CDR3 is TGTGCCAGCAGTACACCCCCGACTAGCGGGGCCCGGGAGACCCAGTACTTC.

The V gene is TRBV28, the J gene TRBJ1-2; no firm D call. The CDR3 extends over 11 amino acids. CDR1 MDHEN and CDR2 SYDVKM come from the germline V gene. V lost 10 bases and J lost 6, with 12 bases in between. The CDR3 loop is CAIQKGDGYTF. CDR3 DNA: TGTGCCATCCAAAAAGGAGATGGCTACACCTTC.

The rearrangement joins TRBV4-1 to TRBJ2-3; TRBD1 might be the D (7 bases). The CDR3 runs to 16 residues. The germline V and J ends were trimmed by 4 bases and 4 bases, with 18 bases remaining between them. The V gene's germline CDR1 is MGHRA and CDR2 YSYEKL. The CDR3 is CASSPRAGGGSDTQYF. The CDR3 bases are TGCGCCAGCAGCCCACGGGCAGGGGGAGGTTCAGATACGCAGTATTTT.

The genes are TRBV6-5 and TRBJ2-7; 10 nucleotides match TRBD1. The germline gives CDR1 MNHEY, CDR2 SVGAGI. This CDR3 region has 15 residues. V was pared by 6 bases and J by 5 bases, with 10 bases of the junction left unmatched. CDR3 sequence reads: CASRDPGQGYHEQYF. CDR3 nucleotide sequence: TGTGCCAGCAGGGATCCGGGACAGGGGTACCACGAGCAGTACTTC.

The rearrangement links TRBV4-1 to TRBJ2-7, with 9 bases aligning to TRBD2. The germline V gene encodes CDR1 MGHRA and CDR2 YSYEKL. The V gene end was trimmed by 1 base and the J gene end by 4 bases; junction bases not matched to a gene: 5. The CDR3 is 15 residues long. The CDR3 sequence: CASSQGERGVYEQYF. CDR3 bases: TGCGCCAGCAGCCAAGGGGAGCGGGGGGTGTACGAGCAGTACTTC.

V is TRBV28 and J is TRBJ1-1, with TRBD1 matching 8 bases. Losses at the gene ends were 6 bases for V and 2 bases for J; bases not matched to a gene: 5. Germline CDR1 is MDHEN and CDR2 is SYDVKM. The CDR3 loop spans 14 amino acids. The CDR3 spells CASRSGQVNTEAFF. The CDR3 DNA follows: TGTGCCAGCAGGTCGGGACAGGTAAACACTGAAGCTTTCTTT.

This chain connects TRBV7-9 to TRBJ1-1; no firm D call. The length of the CDR3 is 13 residues. The germline V gene encodes CDR1 SEHNR and CDR2 FQNEAQ (reference sequence). V was cut by 2 bases and J by 0 bases, with 4 bases left in between. CDR3 in DNA: TGTGCCAGCAGCTTACAGATGAACACTGAAGCTTTCTTT. Its translation is CASSLQMNTEAFF.

The chain carries TRBV4-3 and TRBJ2-5, with TRBD1 matching over 7 bases. Losses at the gene ends were 0 bases for V and 0 bases for J; bases not matched to a gene: 4. The germline V gene has CDR1 LGHNA and CDR2 YSLEER. This CDR3 has 16 amino acids. The CDR3 sequence is CASSQDLGQNQETQYF. For the CDR3, the DNA is TGCGCCAGCAGCCAAGATCTGGGACAGAACCAAGAGACCCAGTACTTC.

The chain has TRBV10-3 and TRBJ1-1, with 7 bases aligning to TRBD1. Germline CDR1 and CDR2: ENHRY and SYGVKD. CDR3 length equals 16 residues. The V and J ends lost 4 bases and 1 base, in that order; junction bases with no gene match: 9. The chain's CDR3 is CAISVNPGTENTEAFF. The CDR3 nucleotides read TGTGCCATCAGTGTTAACCCCGGGACAGAGAACACTGAAGCTTTCTTT.

This rearrangement joins TRBV29-1 to TRBJ2-3, with D perhaps matching TRBD2 (5 bases). Trimming cost V 5 bases and J 3 bases, with 15 bases left between them. This CDR3 comprises 14 residues. From germline, CDR1 is SQVTM and CDR2 ANQGSEA. In DNA, the CDR3 is TGCAGCGTTCCCGATCCCCGAGGGACAGATACGCAGTATTTT. Translated, it gives CSVPDPRGTDTQYF.

The J gene is TRBJ1-2, the V gene TRBV10-3; D is unresolved. CDR3 length: 13 residues. In germline, CDR1 is ENHRY, CDR2 SYGVKD. Trimming shortened V by 0 bases and J by 8 bases, and 10 bases separated the two germline ends. The DNA for the CDR3 is TGTGCCATCAGTGAGTCTATTACCCGGGGCTACACCTTC. Translation gives CAISESITRGYTF.

This chain uses TRBV23-1 with TRBJ2-7, with TRBD1 identical over 8 bases. TRBV23-1 is an ORF, and what it does is uncertain. The length of the CDR3 is 19 residues. J gave up 2 bases and V 8 bases, and 23 bases lay outside the gene matches. Here the CDR3 reads CASSRKEQGVYLGTYEQYF. For the CDR3, the DNA is TGCGCCAGCTCCAGAAAGGAACAGGGGGTCTACCTAGGGACCTACGAGCAGTACTTC.

The chain employs TRBV7-7 and TRBJ2-5; tentative D call: TRBD2 (6 bases). There are 13 residues in the CDR3. Trimming stripped 1 base from V and 7 bases from J, with 10 bases between. Germline V gene lookup returns CDR1 SSHAT and CDR2 FNYEAQ (reference sequence). DNA of the CDR3: TGTGCCAGCAGCTTAGAAGCGGGCGGGACCCAGTACTTC. This gives the protein CASSLEAGGTQYF.

The genes are TRBV10-3 and TRBJ1-6; the D gene is possibly TRBD1 (6 bases). Germline V gene sequence: CDR1 ENHRY, CDR2 SYGVKD. Deletions cut 11 bases from V and 6 bases from J, with 17 bases between. This CDR3 contains 14 residues. The CDR3 loop is CAAQQGTTNSPLHF. DNA for the CDR3: TGTGCCGCCCAACAGGGTACAACTAATTCACCCCTCCACTTT.

This chain joins TRBV9 and TRBJ2-7, with a weak D call TRBD2 (6 bases). CDR3 length equals 14 residues. CDR1 SGDLS and CDR2 YYNGEE come from the germline V gene. The V end was cut by 0 bases, the J end by 5 bases, with 12 bases between. The CDR3 loop is CASSVDGGLNEQYF. The CDR3 DNA is TGTGCCAGCAGCGTAGACGGGGGTCTCAACGAGCAGTACTTC. Supplemented by reference TRBV9 and TRBJ2-7, the full variable domain reads DSGVTQTPKHLITATGQRVTLRCSPRSGDLSVYWYQQSLDQGLQFLIQYYNGEERAKGNILERFSAQQFPDLHSELNLSSLELGDSALYFCASSVDGGLNEQYFGPGTRLTVT.

The gene calls are TRBV4-3 and TRBJ2-7; 7 bases line up with TRBD1. From germline, CDR1 is LGHNA and CDR2 YSLEER. The CDR3 has 16 amino acids. The V segment lost 3 bases and the J segment 7 bases; nucleotides outside the gene matches: 15. The CDR3 region is CASSHPTGTAFIEQYF. Written as DNA, the CDR3 is TGCGCCAGCAGCCACCCGACCGGGACAGCTTTTATTGAGCAGTACTTC.

This clone appeared a few times. J is TRBJ1-3 and V is TRBV5-1; D is undetermined. Germline lookup yields CDR1 SGHRS and CDR2 YFSETQ. This CDR3 comprises 14 residues. Between the trimmed V and J ends, which lost 6 bases and 0 bases, there was a span of 10 bases. The CDR3 here is CASTAGNSGNTIYF. The DNA of the CDR3 is TGCGCCAGCACCGCCGGGAACTCTGGAAACACCATATATTTT.

The genes are TRBV2 and TRBJ1-5; 9 bases agree with TRBD1. V gave up 4 bases and J gave up 4 bases; unmatched junction bases: 2. The CDR3 length is 14 residues. From germline, CDR1 is SNHLY and CDR2 FYNNEI. The CDR3 sequence: CASSVGTGNQPQHF. DNA of the CDR3: TGTGCCAGCAGTGTGGGGACAGGGAATCAGCCCCAGCATTTT.

The genes are TRBV14 and TRBJ2-7; 7 bases map to TRBD2. The CDR3 extends over 15 amino acids. Unmatched junction bases numbered 6, after V lost 1 base and J lost 3 bases. Germline V gene lookup returns CDR1 SGHDN and CDR2 FVKESK. The CDR3 loop is CASSQVSSGHYEQYF. The CDR3 DNA sequence: TGTGCCAGCAGCCAAGTCAGTAGCGGGCACTACGAGCAGTACTTC.

CDR3 protein: CSVVEGTGDNSPLHF. The CDR3 DNA sequence: TGCAGCGTTGTAGAAGGGACAGGTGACAATTCACCCCTCCACTTT. The chain is built from TRBV29-1 and TRBJ1-6; 8 bases match TRBD1. V was pared by 4 bases and J by 7 bases, with 9 bases of the junction left unmatched. This CDR3 is 15 amino acids long. Per the germline V gene, CDR1 is SQVTM and CDR2 is ANQGSEA. The whole variable domain, filled in from reference TRBV29-1 and TRBJ1-6, reads SAVISQKPSRDICQRGTSLTIQCQVDSQVTMMFWYRQQPGQSLTLIATANQGSEATYESGFVIDKFPISRPNLTFSTLTVSNMSPEDSSIYLCSVVEGTGDNSPLHFGNGTRLTVT.

The chain recombines TRBV6-5 with TRBJ2-7, with a possible D match to TRBD2 (5 bases). Germline values: CDR1 MNHEY, CDR2 SVGAGI. This CDR3 comprises 13 residues. V was shortened by 10 bases and J by 6 bases, with 19 bases between the two germline ends. CDR3 nucleotide sequence: TGTGCCACCGTCCCCGCGGGCAGGTCCGAGCAGTACTTC. It specifies CATVPAGRSEQYF.

The chain is built from TRBV30 and TRBJ1-1; D gene unclear. The CDR3 loop spans 13 amino acids. Germline V gives CDR1 GTSNPN, CDR2 SVGIG (reference sequence). V lost 4 bases and J lost 1, with 10 bases in between. The CDR3 region has the DNA TGTGCCTGGATAAAACAGCCGAACACTGAAGCTTTCTTT. Translating it yields CAWIKQPNTEAFF.

The chain recombines TRBV4-1 with TRBJ2-6, with TRBD1 matching over 7 bases. Trimming took 1 base from V and 1 from J; bases not matched to a gene: 7. From germline, CDR1 is MGHRA and CDR2 YSYEKL. There are 18 residues in the CDR3. This CDR3 is CASSQVGQVKSGANVLTF. The DNA of the CDR3 is TGCGCCAGCAGCCAAGTAGGACAGGTGAAATCTGGGGCCAACGTCCTGACTTTC.

This chain connects TRBV6-1 to TRBJ2-5, with 16 bases that match TRBD2. Germline V gene sequence: CDR1 MNHNS, CDR2 SASEGT. J was trimmed by 6 bases and V by 11 bases; bases with no gene match: 9. The CDR3 length is 15 residues. CDR3 in amino acids: CAGGLAGGPLKTQYF. The CDR3 region has the DNA TGTGCCGGGGGACTAGCGGGGGGGCCTTTGAAGACCCAGTACTTC.